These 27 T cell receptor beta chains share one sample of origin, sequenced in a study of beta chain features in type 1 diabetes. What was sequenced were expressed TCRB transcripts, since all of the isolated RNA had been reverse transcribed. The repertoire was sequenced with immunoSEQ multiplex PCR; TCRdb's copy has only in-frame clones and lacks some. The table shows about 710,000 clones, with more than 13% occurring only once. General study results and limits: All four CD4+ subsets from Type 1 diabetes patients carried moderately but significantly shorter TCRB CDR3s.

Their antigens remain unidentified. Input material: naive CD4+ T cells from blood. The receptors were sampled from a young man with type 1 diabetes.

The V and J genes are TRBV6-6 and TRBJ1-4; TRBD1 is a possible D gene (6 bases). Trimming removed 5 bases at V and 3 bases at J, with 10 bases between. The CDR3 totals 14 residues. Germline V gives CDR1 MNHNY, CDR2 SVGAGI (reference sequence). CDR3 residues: CASSQTGPNEKLFF. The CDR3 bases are TGTGCCAGCAGTCAGACAGGACCTAATGAAAAACTGTTTTTT.

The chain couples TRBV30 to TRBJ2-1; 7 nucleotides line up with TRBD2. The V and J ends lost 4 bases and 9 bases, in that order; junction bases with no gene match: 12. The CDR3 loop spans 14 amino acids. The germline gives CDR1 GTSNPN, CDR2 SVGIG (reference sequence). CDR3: CAWIRRGSQSEQFF. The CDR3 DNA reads TGTGCCTGGATCCGGCGCGGGAGCCAGAGTGAGCAGTTCTTC.

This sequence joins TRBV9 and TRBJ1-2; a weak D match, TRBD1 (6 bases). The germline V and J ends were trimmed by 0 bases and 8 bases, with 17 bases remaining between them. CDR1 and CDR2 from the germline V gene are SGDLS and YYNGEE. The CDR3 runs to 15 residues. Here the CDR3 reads CASSVDAGGAYGYTF. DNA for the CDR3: TGTGCCAGCAGCGTAGACGCCGGGGGCGCGTACGGCTACACCTTC.

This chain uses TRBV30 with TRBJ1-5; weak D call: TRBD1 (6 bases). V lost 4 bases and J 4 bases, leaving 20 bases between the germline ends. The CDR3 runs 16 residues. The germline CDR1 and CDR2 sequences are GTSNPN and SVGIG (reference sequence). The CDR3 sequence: CAWTLGPGQLNQPQHF. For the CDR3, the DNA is TGTGCCTGGACCCTAGGCCCCGGACAGTTAAATCAGCCCCAGCATTTT.

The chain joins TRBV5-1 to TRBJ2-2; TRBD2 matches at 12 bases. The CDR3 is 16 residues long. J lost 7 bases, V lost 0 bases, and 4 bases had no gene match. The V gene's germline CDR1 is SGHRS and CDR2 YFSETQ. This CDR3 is CASSLGLAGAIGELFF. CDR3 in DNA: TGCGCCAGCAGCTTGGGACTAGCGGGAGCAATCGGGGAGCTGTTTTTT.

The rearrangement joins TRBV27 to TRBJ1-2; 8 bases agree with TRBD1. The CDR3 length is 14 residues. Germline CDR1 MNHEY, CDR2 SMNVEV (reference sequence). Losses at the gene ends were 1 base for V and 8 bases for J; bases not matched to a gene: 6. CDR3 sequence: CASSLFAAGGGYTF. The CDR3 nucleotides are TGTGCCAGCAGTTTATTCGCGGCAGGGGGCGGCTACACCTTC.

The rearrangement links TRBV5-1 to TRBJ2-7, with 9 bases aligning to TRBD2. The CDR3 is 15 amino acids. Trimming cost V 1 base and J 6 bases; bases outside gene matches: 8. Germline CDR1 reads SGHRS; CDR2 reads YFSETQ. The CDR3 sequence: CASSLSLAGSGEQYF. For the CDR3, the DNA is TGCGCCAGCAGCTTGTCCCTAGCGGGAAGTGGCGAGCAGTACTTC.

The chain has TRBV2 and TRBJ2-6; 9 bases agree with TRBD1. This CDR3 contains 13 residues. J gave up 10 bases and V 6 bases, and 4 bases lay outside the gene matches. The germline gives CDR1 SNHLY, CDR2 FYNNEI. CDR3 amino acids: CASSRDRDNVLTF. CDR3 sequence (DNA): TGTGCCAGCAGCCGGGACAGGGATAACGTCCTGACTTTC.

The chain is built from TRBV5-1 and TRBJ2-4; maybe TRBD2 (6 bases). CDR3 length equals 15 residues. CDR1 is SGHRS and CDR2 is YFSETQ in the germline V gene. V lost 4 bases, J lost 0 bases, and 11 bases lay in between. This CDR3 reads CASSAGSLAKNIQYF. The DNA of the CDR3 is TGCGCCAGCAGCGCCGGGAGTCTAGCCAAAAACATTCAGTACTTC.

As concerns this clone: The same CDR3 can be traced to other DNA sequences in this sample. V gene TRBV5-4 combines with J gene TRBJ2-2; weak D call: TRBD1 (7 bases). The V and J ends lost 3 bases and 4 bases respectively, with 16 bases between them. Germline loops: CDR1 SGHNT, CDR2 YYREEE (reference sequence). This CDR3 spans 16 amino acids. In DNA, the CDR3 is TGTGCCAGCAGCTCCGGAGCTCAGGGGGGCACCGGGGAGCTGTTTTTT. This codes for CASSSGAQGGTGELFF.

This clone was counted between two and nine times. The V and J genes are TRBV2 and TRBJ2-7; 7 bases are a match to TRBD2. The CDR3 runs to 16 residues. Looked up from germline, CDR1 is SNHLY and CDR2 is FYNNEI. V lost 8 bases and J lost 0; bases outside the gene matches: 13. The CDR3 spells CASGGRASGSSYEQYF. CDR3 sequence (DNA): TGTGCCAGCGGTGGGAGGGCCTCCGGCTCCTCCTACGAGCAGTACTTC.

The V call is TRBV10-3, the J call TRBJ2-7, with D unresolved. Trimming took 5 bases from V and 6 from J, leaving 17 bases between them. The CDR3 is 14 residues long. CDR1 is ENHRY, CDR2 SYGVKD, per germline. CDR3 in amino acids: CAISTARSAFEQYF. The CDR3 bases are TGTGCCATCAGTACTGCACGGTCTGCGTTCGAGCAGTACTTC.

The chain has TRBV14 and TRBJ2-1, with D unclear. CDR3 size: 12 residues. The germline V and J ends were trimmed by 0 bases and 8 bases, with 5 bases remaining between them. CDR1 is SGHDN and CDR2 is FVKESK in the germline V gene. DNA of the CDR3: TGTGCCAGCAGCCAAGAGTTCTATGAGCAGTTCTTC. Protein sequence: CASSQEFYEQFF.

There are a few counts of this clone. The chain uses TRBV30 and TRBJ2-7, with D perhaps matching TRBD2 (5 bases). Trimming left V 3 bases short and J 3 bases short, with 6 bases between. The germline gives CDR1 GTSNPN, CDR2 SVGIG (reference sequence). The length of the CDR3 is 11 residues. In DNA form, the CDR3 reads TGTGCCTGGAGGAGGGACTACGAGCAGTACTTC. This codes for CAWRRDYEQYF.

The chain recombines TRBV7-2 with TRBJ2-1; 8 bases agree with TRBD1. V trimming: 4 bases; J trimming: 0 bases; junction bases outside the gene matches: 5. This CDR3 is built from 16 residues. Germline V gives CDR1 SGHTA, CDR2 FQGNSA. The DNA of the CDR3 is TGTGCCAGCAGCTCGACAGGGGTTAGCTCCTACAATGAGCAGTTCTTC. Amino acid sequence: CASSSTGVSSYNEQFF.

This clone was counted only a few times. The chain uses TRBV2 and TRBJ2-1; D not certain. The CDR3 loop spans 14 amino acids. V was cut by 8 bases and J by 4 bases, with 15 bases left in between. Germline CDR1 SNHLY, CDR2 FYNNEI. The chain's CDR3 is CASLTAASYNEQFF. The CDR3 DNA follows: TGTGCCAGCCTCACCGCGGCCAGTTACAATGAGCAGTTCTTC.

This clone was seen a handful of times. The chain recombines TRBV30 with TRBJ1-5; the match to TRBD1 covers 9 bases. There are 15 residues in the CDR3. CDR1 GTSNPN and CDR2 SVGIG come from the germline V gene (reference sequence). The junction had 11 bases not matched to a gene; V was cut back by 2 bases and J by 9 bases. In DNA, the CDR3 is TGTGCCTGGAGTCCGGGACAGGGATGGGGGTCGCCCCAGCATTTT. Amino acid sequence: CAWSPGQGWGSPQHF.

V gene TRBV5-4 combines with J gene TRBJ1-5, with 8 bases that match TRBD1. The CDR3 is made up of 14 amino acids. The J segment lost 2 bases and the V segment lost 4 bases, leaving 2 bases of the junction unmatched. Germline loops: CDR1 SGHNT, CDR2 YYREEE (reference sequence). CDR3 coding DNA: TGTGCCAGCAGCCTGGACAGGGGCAATCAGCCCCAGCATTTT. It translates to CASSLDRGNQPQHF.

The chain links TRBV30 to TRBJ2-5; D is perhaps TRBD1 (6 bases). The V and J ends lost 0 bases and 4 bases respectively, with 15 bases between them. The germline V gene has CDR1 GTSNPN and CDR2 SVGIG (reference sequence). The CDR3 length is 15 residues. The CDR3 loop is CAWSVPETGRETQYF. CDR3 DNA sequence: TGTGCCTGGAGTGTACCCGAGACAGGCCGAGAGACCCAGTACTTC.

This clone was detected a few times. The CDR3 spells CASSLGTSLSSYNEQFF. CDR3 coding DNA: TGTGCCAGCAGCTTGGGGACTTCCCTGAGCTCCTACAATGAGCAGTTCTTC. V gene TRBV7-6 combines with J gene TRBJ2-1, with a possible D match to TRBD2 (6 bases). CDR1 is SGHVS, CDR2 FNYEAQ, per germline. The CDR3 is 17 amino acids. Trimming removed 3 bases at V and 0 bases at J, with 15 bases between.

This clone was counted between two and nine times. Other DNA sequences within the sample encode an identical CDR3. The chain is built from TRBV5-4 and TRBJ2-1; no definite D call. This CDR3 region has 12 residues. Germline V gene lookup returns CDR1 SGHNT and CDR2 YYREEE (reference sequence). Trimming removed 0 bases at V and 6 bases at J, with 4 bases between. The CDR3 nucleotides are TGTGCCAGCAGCTTGGACAGCAATGAGCAGTTCTTC. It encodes CASSLDSNEQFF.

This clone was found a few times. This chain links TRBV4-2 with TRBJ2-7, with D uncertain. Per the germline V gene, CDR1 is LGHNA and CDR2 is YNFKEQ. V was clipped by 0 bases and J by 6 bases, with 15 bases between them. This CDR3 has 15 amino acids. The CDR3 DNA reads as TGTGCCAGCAGCCAAGACCCGACTGGATCAAGCGAGCAGTACTTC. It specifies CASSQDPTGSSEQYF.

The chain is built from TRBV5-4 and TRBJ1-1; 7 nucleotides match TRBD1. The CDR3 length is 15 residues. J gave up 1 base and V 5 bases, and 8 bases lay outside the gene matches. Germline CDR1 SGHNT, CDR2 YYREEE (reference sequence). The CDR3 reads CASSYPTGQNTEAFF. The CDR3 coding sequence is TGTGCCAGCAGTTACCCGACAGGGCAGAACACTGAAGCTTTCTTT.

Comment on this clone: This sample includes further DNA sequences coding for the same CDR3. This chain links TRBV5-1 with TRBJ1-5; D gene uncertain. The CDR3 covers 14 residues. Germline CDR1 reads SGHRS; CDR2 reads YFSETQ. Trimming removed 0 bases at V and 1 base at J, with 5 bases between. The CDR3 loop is CASSLDGSNQPQHF. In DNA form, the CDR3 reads TGCGCCAGCAGCTTGGACGGGAGCAATCAGCCCCAGCATTTT. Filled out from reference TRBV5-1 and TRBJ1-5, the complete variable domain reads KAGVTQTPRYLIKTRGQQVTLSCSPISGHRSVSWYQQTPGQGLQFLFEYFSETQRNKGNFPGRFSGRQFSNSRSEMNVSTLELGDSALYLCASSLDGSNQPQHFGDGTRLSIL.

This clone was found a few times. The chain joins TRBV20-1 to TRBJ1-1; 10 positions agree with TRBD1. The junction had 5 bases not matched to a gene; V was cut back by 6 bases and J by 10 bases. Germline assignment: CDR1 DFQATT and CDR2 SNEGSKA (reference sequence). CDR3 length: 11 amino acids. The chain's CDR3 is CSASRTGGAFF. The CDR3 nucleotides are TGCAGTGCATCTCGGACAGGGGGAGCTTTCTTT.

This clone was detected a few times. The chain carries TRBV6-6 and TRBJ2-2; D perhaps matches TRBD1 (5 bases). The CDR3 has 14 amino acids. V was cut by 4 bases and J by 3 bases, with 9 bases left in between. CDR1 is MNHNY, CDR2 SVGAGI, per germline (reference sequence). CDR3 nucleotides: TGTGCCAGCAGTTCCTCCAGGGACACCGGGGAGCTGTTTTTT. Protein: CASSSSRDTGELFF.

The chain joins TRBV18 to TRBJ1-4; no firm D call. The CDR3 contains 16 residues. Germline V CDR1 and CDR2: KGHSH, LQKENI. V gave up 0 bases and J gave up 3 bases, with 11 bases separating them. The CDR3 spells CASSPPGVAANEKLFF. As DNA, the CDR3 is TGTGCCAGCTCACCACCAGGAGTGGCGGCTAATGAAAAACTGTTTTTT. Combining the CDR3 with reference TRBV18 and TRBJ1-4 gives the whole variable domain NAGVMQNPRHLVRRRGQEARLRCSPMKGHSHVYWYRQLPEEGLKFMVYLQKENIIDESGMPKERFSAEFPKEGPSILRIQQVVRGDSAAYFCASSPPGVAANEKLFFGSGTQLSVL.